Listed below are T cell receptor beta chains from one sample, sequenced in a study of Graves' ophthalmopathy and Graves' hyperthyroidism. TCRdb fed the multiplex PCR reads into MiXCR, producing one record per CDR3 protein. The profile shows some 750,000 distinct CDR3 sequences, roughly 40% of them singletons. Sample: peripheral blood. The receptors originated from an adult man with Graves' ophthalmopathy. CDR3s include the opening cysteine and the closing phenylalanine or tryptophan. The D gene is left open where the match is weak. The size field is filled for only some rows; it gives once, few, many or a size class.

clone size: -
J gene: TRBJ1-2
D gene: -
V gene: TRBV20-1
CDR3 protein: CSANRPSNYGYTF
CDR3 DNA: TGCAGTGCTAACAGGCCTTCTAACTATGGCTACACCTTC

clone size: many
J gene: TRBJ2-7
D gene: -
V gene: TRBV19
CDR3 protein: CASSRTGTTYEQYF
CDR3 DNA: TGTGCCAGTAGTAGAACCGGGACCACCTACGAGCAGTACTTC

clone size: few
J gene: TRBJ2-7
D gene: -
V gene: TRBV11-2
CDR3 protein: CASSLGNGYEQYF
CDR3 DNA: TGTGCCAGCAGCTTAGGTAACGGCTACGAGCAGTACTTC

clone size: once
J gene: TRBJ1-2
D gene: TRBD1
V gene: TRBV12-3/TRBV12-4
CDR3 protein: CASSNDRVGYGYTF
CDR3 DNA: TGTGCCAGCAGCAACGACAGGGTTGGCTATGGCTACACCTTC

clone size: -
J gene: TRBJ1-5
D gene: TRBD1
V gene: TRBV7-9
CDR3 protein: CASSQPAGGDQPQHF
CDR3 DNA: TGTGCCAGCAGCCAACCCGCAGGGGGCGACCAGCCCCAGCATTTT

clone size: many
J gene: TRBJ1-2
D gene: TRBD1
V gene: TRBV10-3
CDR3 protein: CAISEPDRAADGYTF
CDR3 DNA: TGTGCCATCAGTGAGCCGGACAGGGCGGCGGATGGCTACACCTTC

clone size: -
J gene: TRBJ1-2
D gene: -
V gene: TRBV7-9
CDR3 protein: CASSLARNGYTF
CDR3 DNA: TGTGCCAGCAGCTTAGCCAGGAATGGCTACACCTTC

clone size: -
J gene: TRBJ1-2
D gene: -
V gene: TRBV10-3
CDR3 protein: CASSYSTDGYTF
CDR3 DNA: TGTGCCAGCAGTTATTCGACAGATGGCTACACCTTC

clone size: -
J gene: TRBJ1-6
D gene: TRBD1
V gene: TRBV6-6
CDR3 protein: CASIPGQGKNSPLHF
CDR3 DNA: TGTGCCAGCATTCCCGGACAGGGGAAAAATTCACCCCTCCACTTT

clone size: -
J gene: TRBJ2-7
D gene: -
V gene: TRBV20-1
CDR3 protein: CSAKSGKSYEQYF
CDR3 DNA: TGCAGTGCTAAATCGGGGAAATCCTACGAGCAGTACTTC

clone size: few
J gene: TRBJ1-1
D gene: TRBD1
V gene: TRBV16
CDR3 protein: CASSQITGGWPAFF
CDR3 DNA: TGTGCCAGCAGCCAAATAACAGGGGGCTGGCCAGCTTTCTTT

clone size: many
J gene: TRBJ2-7
D gene: TRBD1
V gene: TRBV10-3
CDR3 protein: CAISRTGGESEEQYF
CDR3 DNA: TGTGCCATCAGTCGAACAGGGGGCGAATCCGAAGAGCAGTACTTC

clone size: many
J gene: TRBJ1-2
D gene: -
V gene: TRBV12-3/TRBV12-4
CDR3 protein: CASSLRGHGYTF
CDR3 DNA: TGTGCCAGCAGTTTAAGGGGCCATGGCTACACCTTC

clone size: -
J gene: TRBJ2-2
D gene: -
V gene: TRBV25-1
CDR3 protein: CASGPAITGELFF
CDR3 DNA: TGTGCCAGCGGTCCGGCCATCACCGGGGAGCTGTTTTTT

clone size: many
J gene: TRBJ2-7
D gene: -
V gene: TRBV7-9
CDR3 protein: CASSSHQLYEQYF
CDR3 DNA: TGTGCCAGCAGTTCACACCAGTTGTACGAGCAGTACTTC

clone size: many
J gene: TRBJ2-5
D gene: -
V gene: TRBV5-5
CDR3 protein: CASSLGPARQETQYF
CDR3 DNA: TGTGCCAGCAGCTTGGGTCCAGCGCGCCAAGAGACCCAGTACTTC

clone size: -
J gene: TRBJ1-2
D gene: TRBD1
V gene: TRBV10-3
CDR3 protein: CATRDSRTNYGYTF
CDR3 DNA: TGTGCCACACGGGACAGCAGAACTAACTATGGCTACACCTTC

clone size: -
J gene: TRBJ1-6
D gene: -
V gene: TRBV19
CDR3 protein: CASSIRDSGNSPLHF
CDR3 DNA: TGTGCCAGTAGTATCCGGGATTCGGGTAATTCACCCCTCCACTTT

clone size: many
J gene: TRBJ2-2
D gene: TRBD2
V gene: TRBV7-2
CDR3 protein: CASSFSGGGTGELFF
CDR3 DNA: TGTGCCAGCAGCTTCTCGGGAGGTGGCACCGGGGAGCTGTTTTTT

clone size: many
J gene: TRBJ1-2
D gene: -
V gene: TRBV19
CDR3 protein: CASSLILGGYTF
CDR3 DNA: TGTGCCAGTAGTCTGATACTAGGAGGCTACACCTTC

clone size: -
J gene: TRBJ2-7
D gene: -
V gene: TRBV20-1
CDR3 protein: CSAKLTLSYEQYF
CDR3 DNA: TGCAGTGCCAAATTGACACTCTCCTACGAGCAGTACTTC

clone size: few
J gene: TRBJ2-7
D gene: -
V gene: TRBV2
CDR3 protein: CASSLNPRGSEQYF
CDR3 DNA: TGTGCCAGCAGTCTAAACCCACGGGGATCCGAGCAGTACTTC

clone size: -
J gene: TRBJ1-2
D gene: TRBD1
V gene: TRBV24-1
CDR3 protein: CATSDPGTGVDDYGYTF
CDR3 DNA: TGTGCCACCAGTGACCCAGGGACAGGGGTTGATGACTATGGCTACACCTTC

clone size: many
J gene: TRBJ1-6
D gene: TRBD1
V gene: TRBV7-3
CDR3 protein: CASSSTGGFNSPLHF
CDR3 DNA: TGTGCCAGCAGCTCGACAGGGGGGTTTAATTCACCCCTCCACTTT

clone size: -
J gene: TRBJ1-3
D gene: -
V gene: TRBV29-1
CDR3 protein: CSVEVGGYGNTIYF
CDR3 DNA: TGCAGCGTTGAAGTGGGGGGCTATGGAAACACCATATATTTT

clone size: -
J gene: TRBJ2-7
D gene: TRBD2
V gene: TRBV7-9
CDR3 protein: CASSPRTSGKVVEQYF
CDR3 DNA: TGTGCCAGCAGTCCTAGGACTAGCGGGAAGGTGGTCGAGCAGTACTTC

clone size: -
J gene: TRBJ2-5
D gene: TRBD2
V gene: TRBV6-1
CDR3 protein: CASRSPGLGRETQYF
CDR3 DNA: TGTGCCAGCAGATCACCGGGACTAGGGCGAGAGACCCAGTACTTC

clone size: many
J gene: TRBJ1-2
D gene: TRBD1
V gene: TRBV12-3/TRBV12-4
CDR3 protein: CASSNTGGIYGYTF
CDR3 DNA: TGTGCCAGCAGTAACACAGGGGGCATCTATGGCTACACCTTC

clone size: -
J gene: TRBJ2-7
D gene: -
V gene: TRBV25-1
CDR3 protein: CASSRGRLTYEQYF
CDR3 DNA: TGTGCCAGCAGCAGGGGCAGACTAACCTACGAGCAGTACTTC

clone size: -
J gene: TRBJ1-1
D gene: -
V gene: TRBV20-1
CDR3 protein: CSARWAGANTEAFF
CDR3 DNA: TGCAGTGCTAGGTGGGCAGGGGCGAACACTGAAGCTTTCTTT

clone size: -
J gene: TRBJ1-4
D gene: -
V gene: TRBV7-9
CDR3 protein: CAGSQVAGRSTNEKLFF
CDR3 DNA: TGCGCCGGCAGCCAAGTGGCAGGGAGGTCTACTAATGAAAAACTGTTTTTT

clone size: few
J gene: TRBJ1-1
D gene: TRBD1
V gene: TRBV7-2
CDR3 protein: CASSLTRTGLGAFF
CDR3 DNA: TGTGCCAGCAGCTTAACTCGGACAGGGCTCGGAGCTTTCTTT

clone size: many
J gene: TRBJ2-6
D gene: -
V gene: TRBV10-3
CDR3 protein: CAISEQQASSGANVLTF
CDR3 DNA: TGTGCCATCAGTGAGCAACAGGCAAGCTCTGGGGCCAACGTCCTGACTTTC

clone size: -
J gene: TRBJ2-7
D gene: TRBD1
V gene: TRBV9
CDR3 protein: CASSVGDSIPYEQYF
CDR3 DNA: TGTGCCAGCAGCGTTGGGGACAGTATTCCCTACGAGCAGTACTTC

clone size: many
J gene: TRBJ2-7
D gene: TRBD2
V gene: TRBV7-6
CDR3 protein: CASSSGLAGGGEQYF
CDR3 DNA: TGTGCCAGCAGCTCGGGACTAGCGGGAGGTGGCGAGCAGTACTTC

clone size: many
J gene: TRBJ2-5
D gene: TRBD2
V gene: TRBV20-1
CDR3 protein: CSARGGQETQYF
CDR3 DNA: TGCAGTGCCCGGGGGGGGCAAGAGACCCAGTACTTC

clone size: -
J gene: TRBJ1-3
D gene: -
V gene: TRBV12-3/TRBV12-4
CDR3 protein: CASSSQLVPSGNTIYF
CDR3 DNA: TGTGCCAGCAGTTCCCAATTGGTGCCCTCTGGAAACACCATATATTTT

clone size: many
J gene: TRBJ1-1
D gene: -
V gene: TRBV24-1
CDR3 protein: CATSDPLDTEAFF
CDR3 DNA: TGTGCCACCAGTGACCCCTTAGACACTGAAGCTTTCTTT

clone size: once
J gene: TRBJ2-7
D gene: -
V gene: TRBV7-9
CDR3 protein: CASSSGLSTEQYF
CDR3 DNA: TGTGCCAGCAGCTCCGGGCTCTCTACCGAGCAGTACTTC

clone size: many
J gene: TRBJ2-2
D gene: -
V gene: TRBV29-1
CDR3 protein: CSGLNTGELFF
CDR3 DNA: TGCAGCGGCCTTAACACCGGGGAGCTGTTTTTT

clone size: many
J gene: TRBJ2-5
D gene: -
V gene: TRBV20-1
CDR3 protein: CSARDPGETQYF
CDR3 DNA: TGCAGTGCTAGAGATCCTGGAGAGACCCAGTACTTC

clone size: many
J gene: TRBJ1-2
D gene: -
V gene: TRBV7-9
CDR3 protein: CASSLYGPAVHRYGYTF
CDR3 DNA: TGTGCCAGCAGCTTATATGGCCCGGCCGTACACCGCTATGGCTACACCTTC